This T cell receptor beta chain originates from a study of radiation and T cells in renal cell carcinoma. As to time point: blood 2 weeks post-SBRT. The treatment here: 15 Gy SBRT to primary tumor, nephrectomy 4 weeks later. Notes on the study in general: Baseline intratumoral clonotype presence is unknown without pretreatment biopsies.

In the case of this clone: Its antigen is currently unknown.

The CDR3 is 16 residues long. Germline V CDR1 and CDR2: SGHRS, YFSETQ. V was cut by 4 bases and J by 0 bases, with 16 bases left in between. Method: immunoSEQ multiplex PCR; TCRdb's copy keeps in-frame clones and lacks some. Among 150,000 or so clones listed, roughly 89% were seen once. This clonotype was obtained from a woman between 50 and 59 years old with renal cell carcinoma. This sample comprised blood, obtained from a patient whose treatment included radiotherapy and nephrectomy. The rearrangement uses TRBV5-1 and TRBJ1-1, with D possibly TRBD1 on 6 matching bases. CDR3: CASSPVSTGMNTEAFF. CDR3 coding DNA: TGCGCCAGCAGCCCAGTCTCAACAGGGATGAACACTGAAGCTTTCTTT.